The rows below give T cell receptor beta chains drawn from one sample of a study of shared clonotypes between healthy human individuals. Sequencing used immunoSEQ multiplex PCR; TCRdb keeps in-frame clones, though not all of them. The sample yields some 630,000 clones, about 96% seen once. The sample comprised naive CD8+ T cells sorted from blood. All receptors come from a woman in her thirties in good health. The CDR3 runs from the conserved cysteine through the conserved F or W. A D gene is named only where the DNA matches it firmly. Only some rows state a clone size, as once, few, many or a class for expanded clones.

DNA: TGCAGCGTTTATTCTCGGGACATGTATGGCTACACCTTC; CDR3: CSVYSRDMYGYTF; V: TRBV29-1; J: TRBJ1-2; size: -; D: -
DNA: TGTGCCAGCAGTCCAGGGACTAGCGGGAAAGACGAGCAGTACTTC; CDR3: CASSPGTSGKDEQYF; V: TRBV27; J: TRBJ2-7; size: -; D: TRBD2
DNA: TGTGCCAGCAGCTTTGGGGCGGGAGGGCAGGGTGAGCAGTACTTC; CDR3: CASSFGAGGQGEQYF; V: TRBV13; J: TRBJ2-7; size: -; D: TRBD2
DNA: TGTGCCAGCACCAATACCCCTGGGAATCGAAGGACTGAAGCTTTCTTT; CDR3: CASTNTPGNRRTEAFF; V: TRBV7-9; J: TRBJ1-1; size: once; D: -
DNA: TGTGCCAGCAGCTCTAGCGGGAGGAGATACGAGCAGTACTTC; CDR3: CASSSSGRRYEQYF; V: TRBV7-9; J: TRBJ2-7; size: -; D: TRBD2
DNA: TGTGCCAGCAGTTTTCCCCGGTTTCCGACTAGCGGGAACACAGATACGCAGTATTTT; CDR3: CASSFPRFPTSGNTDTQYF; V: TRBV28; J: TRBJ2-3; size: once; D: TRBD2
DNA: TGTGCCATCAGTGAGGGCGGGAGTTCCTACAATGAGCAGTTCTTC; CDR3: CAISEGGSSYNEQFF; V: TRBV10-3; J: TRBJ2-1; size: -; D: TRBD2
DNA: TGTGCCAGCAGGACCATTGGGGTTGAGGAGCAGTACTTC; CDR3: CASRTIGVEEQYF; V: TRBV2; J: TRBJ2-7; size: -; D: -
DNA: TGTGCCAGCAGTTTATATTCTGGGACTAGCGGCTACAATGAGCAGTTCTTC; CDR3: CASSLYSGTSGYNEQFF; V: TRBV27; J: TRBJ2-1; size: -; D: TRBD2
DNA: TGCAGCGCCCTGGCAGGCGAGGGATTCGGCTACACCTTC; CDR3: CSALAGEGFGYTF; V: TRBV29-1; J: TRBJ1-2; size: -; D: -
DNA: TGTGCCAGCAGTTTAAGTGTTAATGGCTACACCTTC; CDR3: CASSLSVNGYTF; V: TRBV28; J: TRBJ1-2; size: -; D: -
DNA: TGTGCCAGCAGTGGTAAGAATCAGCCCCAGCATTTT; CDR3: CASSGKNQPQHF; V: TRBV6-4; J: TRBJ1-5; size: -; D: -
DNA: TGCGCCAGCAGCCACGGGGGACACTACGAGCAGTACTTC; CDR3: CASSHGGHYEQYF; V: TRBV4-1; J: TRBJ2-7; size: -; D: -
DNA: TGTGCCAGCAGCTTGGGGCCCGTCGGGTCCTTC; CDR3: CASSLGPVGSF; V: TRBV5-4; J: TRBJ1-2; size: -; D: -
DNA: TGTGCCAGTAGTATAGTTGGACAGAACTATGGCTACACCTTC; CDR3: CASSIVGQNYGYTF; V: TRBV19; J: TRBJ1-2; size: -; D: -
DNA: TGTGCCACCCAAGAGGGGCGAAACCAGGGGTACGAGCAGTACTTC; CDR3: CATQEGRNQGYEQYF; V: TRBV2; J: TRBJ2-7; size: -; D: -
DNA: TGTGCCAGCAGTTCCTGGACAGGGGTGGTTGAAAAACTGTTTTTT; CDR3: CASSSWTGVVEKLFF; V: TRBV27; J: TRBJ1-4; size: -; D: TRBD1
DNA: TGTGCCAGCAGACCCCCGGGACGGGTTTATGGCTACACCTTC; CDR3: CASRPPGRVYGYTF; V: TRBV7-9; J: TRBJ1-2; size: -; D: -
DNA: TGTGCCAGCAGCTTAGATTTACAAAAACTGTTTTTT; CDR3: CASSLDLQKLFF; V: TRBV11-2; J: TRBJ1-4; size: once; D: -
DNA: TGTGCCAGTAGTATAGGCACAGCCGGGCCTGGAAACACCATATATTTT; CDR3: CASSIGTAGPGNTIYF; V: TRBV19; J: TRBJ1-3; size: -; D: -
DNA: TGTGCCAGCAGGGCACTGGCGGGAGTGATTTACGAGCAGTACTTC; CDR3: CASRALAGVIYEQYF; V: TRBV2; J: TRBJ2-7; size: -; D: TRBD2
DNA: TGCGCCAGCAGCCAAGGAACAGGGTCCCGGGCTGAAGCTTTCTTT; CDR3: CASSQGTGSRAEAFF; V: TRBV4-1; J: TRBJ1-1; size: few; D: -
DNA: TGTGCCAGCAGTTTCCAGAAACTAGCGGGAGCCGATGAGCAGTTCTTC; CDR3: CASSFQKLAGADEQFF; V: TRBV27; J: TRBJ2-1; size: -; D: TRBD2
DNA: TGTGCCAGCACCTTCCGGGAGGAGGTACTCTACAATGAGCAGTTCTTC; CDR3: CASTFREEVLYNEQFF; V: TRBV6-6; J: TRBJ2-1; size: -; D: TRBD2
DNA: TGTGCCAGCAGTCCGATACCGGGACTAGCGGACACAGATACGCAGTATTTT; CDR3: CASSPIPGLADTDTQYF; V: TRBV27; J: TRBJ2-3; size: once; D: TRBD2
DNA: TGTGCCAGCAGCCTAAGCCGCTACGAGCAGTACTTC; CDR3: CASSLSRYEQYF; V: TRBV6-6; J: TRBJ2-7; size: -; D: -
DNA: TGTGCCAGCAGTTTGGGGACAGACTACGAGCAGTACTTC; CDR3: CASSLGTDYEQYF; V: TRBV27; J: TRBJ2-7; size: few; D: TRBD1
DNA: TGTGCCAGCAGCCAAGAATGGGGGGCAGCATCAGATACGCAGTATTTT; CDR3: CASSQEWGAASDTQYF; V: TRBV14; J: TRBJ2-3; size: -; D: -
DNA: TGTGCCATCAGTGAGTATTATTCGGGAGCTGGGGCCAACGTCCTGACTTTC; CDR3: CAISEYYSGAGANVLTF; V: TRBV10-3; J: TRBJ2-6; size: -; D: -
DNA: TGTGCCAGCAGCTTGGCAAGTGATACGCAGTATTTT; CDR3: CASSLASDTQYF; V: TRBV5-4; J: TRBJ2-3; size: -; D: -
DNA: TGTGCCAGCAGGGCCCGGATAGATAAGACAGCCATAGAACGAGAGACCCAGTACTTC; CDR3: CASRARIDKTAIERETQYF; V: TRBV28; J: TRBJ2-5; size: -; D: -
DNA: TGTGCCAGTAGTATTAATCCCGCCGACACAGATACGCAGTATTTT; CDR3: CASSINPADTDTQYF; V: TRBV19; J: TRBJ2-3; size: -; D: -
DNA: TGTGCCAGCAGTTTTGTAGGCACGAGCTACGAGCAGTACTTC; CDR3: CASSFVGTSYEQYF; V: TRBV28; J: TRBJ2-7; size: -; D: -
DNA: TGTGCCAGCGGGAGCGGGAGTACCTACGAGCAGTACTTC; CDR3: CASGSGSTYEQYF; V: TRBV27; J: TRBJ2-7; size: -; D: TRBD2
DNA: TGTGCCAGCAGCTATGACAGCAACTATGGCTACACCTTC; CDR3: CASSYDSNYGYTF; V: TRBV6-6; J: TRBJ1-2; size: -; D: -
DNA: TGTGCCAGCCCCCTCCCCCGGGACAGGGTGGGACAGCCCCAGCATTTT; CDR3: CASPLPRDRVGQPQHF; V: TRBV21-1; J: TRBJ1-5; size: -; D: -
DNA: TGTGCCAGCAGCCCCCGACTAGCGGGATACGAGCAGTACTTC; CDR3: CASSPRLAGYEQYF; V: TRBV7-8; J: TRBJ2-7; size: -; D: TRBD2
DNA: TGTGCCAGCAGCTTGAAGGGCCGGGACTACGAGCAGTACTTC; CDR3: CASSLKGRDYEQYF; V: TRBV5-6; J: TRBJ2-7; size: -; D: -
DNA: TGTGCCAGCAGCTTGGAGGGACAGCTATTACACTACGAGCAGTACTTC; CDR3: CASSLEGQLLHYEQYF; V: TRBV5-6; J: TRBJ2-7; size: once; D: TRBD1
DNA: TGTGCCAGCAGCTCGGGAGGGAGTAGGGAGACCCAGTACTTC; CDR3: CASSSGGSRETQYF; V: TRBV11-2; J: TRBJ2-5; size: -; D: TRBD2
DNA: TGTGCCAGCAGCTTGGGCCCGGACAGGATAGACTCTGGGGCCAACGTCCTGACTTTC; CDR3: CASSLGPDRIDSGANVLTF; V: TRBV5-4; J: TRBJ2-6; size: -; D: TRBD1
DNA: TGTGCCAGCAGCGTAAGGATTAGCGGCCTTGAGCAGTTCTTC; CDR3: CASSVRISGLEQFF; V: TRBV9; J: TRBJ2-1; size: once; D: -
DNA: TGCGCCAGCAGCCGGACAGGGTCAGATACGCAGTATTTT; CDR3: CASSRTGSDTQYF; V: TRBV4-1; J: TRBJ2-3; size: -; D: TRBD1
DNA: TGTGCCAGCAGTTTAGATAGACCTAGCACAGATACGCAGTATTTT; CDR3: CASSLDRPSTDTQYF; V: TRBV28; J: TRBJ2-3; size: -; D: -
DNA: TGTGCCAGCAGCTTTTTCACAGCGAACTATGGCTACACCTTC; CDR3: CASSFFTANYGYTF; V: TRBV28; J: TRBJ1-2; size: -; D: -
DNA: TGTGCCAGCAGGAACAGGGAAGCCAAAAACATTCAGTACTTC; CDR3: CASRNREAKNIQYF; V: TRBV25-1; J: TRBJ2-4; size: -; D: -
DNA: TGTGCCAGCAGCGTAGGGGAGCGGGAAGGGTTAGATACGCAGTATTTT; CDR3: CASSVGEREGLDTQYF; V: TRBV9; J: TRBJ2-3; size: -; D: TRBD2
DNA: TGTGCCAGCAGCGCGCCCCTGGCAAGAGACACCGGGGAGCTGTTTTTT; CDR3: CASSAPLARDTGELFF; V: TRBV21-1; J: TRBJ2-2; size: -; D: -
DNA: TGCGCCAGCAGTCACCGCGGTCTAGGAACTTACCAAGAGACCCAGTACTTC; CDR3: CASSHRGLGTYQETQYF; V: TRBV23-1; J: TRBJ2-5; size: once; D: -
DNA: TGCGCCAGCAGCTTGGCGCCCGAGGCACCAAACACTGAAGCTTTCTTT; CDR3: CASSLAPEAPNTEAFF; V: TRBV5-1; J: TRBJ1-1; size: once; D: -
DNA: TGTGCCAGCAGTGGCCGGGACAGGGGGCTTGAACTGTTTTTT; CDR3: CASSGRDRGLELFF; V: TRBV2; J: TRBJ1-4; size: -; D: TRBD1
DNA: TGTGCCAGCAGTGAATGGGGGGACTACTACAATGAGCAGTTCTTC; CDR3: CASSEWGDYYNEQFF; V: TRBV6-1; J: TRBJ2-1; size: -; D: TRBD2
DNA: TGTGCCAGCAGCTTACCGGGACAGGGGTGGGGAGAGACCCAGTACTTC; CDR3: CASSLPGQGWGETQYF; V: TRBV5-4; J: TRBJ2-5; size: -; D: TRBD1
DNA: TGCGCCAGCAGCCAGGTTACGGGATCGGGCTACGAGCAGTACTTC; CDR3: CASSQVTGSGYEQYF; V: TRBV4-1; J: TRBJ2-7; size: -; D: -
DNA: TGCGCCAGCAGCTTTCGTTCCGGCGGGAGCACAGATACGCAGTATTTT; CDR3: CASSFRSGGSTDTQYF; V: TRBV5-1; J: TRBJ2-3; size: -; D: -
DNA: TGTGCCAGCAGTCCGGGGCGGGACAGGAACTATGGCTACACCTTC; CDR3: CASSPGRDRNYGYTF; V: TRBV27; J: TRBJ1-2; size: -; D: TRBD1
DNA: TGTGCCAGCAGTCAGGGGGCGCAGAACACTGAAGCTTTCTTT; CDR3: CASSQGAQNTEAFF; V: TRBV6-5; J: TRBJ1-1; size: -; D: TRBD1
DNA: TGTGCCAGCAGAACCGCGAAGGGGCAGGAGGTGTACCAAGAGACCCAGTACTTC; CDR3: CASRTAKGQEVYQETQYF; V: TRBV2; J: TRBJ2-5; size: once; D: -
DNA: TGTGCCAGTAGCCCAACCGGGCCATTGGGCGAAGCTTTCTTT; CDR3: CASSPTGPLGEAFF; V: TRBV19; J: TRBJ1-1; size: -; D: -